The rows below give T cell receptor beta chains drawn from one sample of a study of T cells in Graves' hyperthyroidism and ophthalmopathy. TCRdb called the multiplex PCR reads again in MiXCR, with one record for every CDR3 protein. Among over 500,000 distinct CDR3 sequences listed, about 16% were seen once. Specimen: blood. These receptors all come from a woman in her thirties with Graves' ophthalmopathy. Both conserved end residues are part of each CDR3. D genes are given only for firm matches. Size is stated for part of the rows, as once, few or many counts, or as a class when the clone is expanded.

TRBJ2-7 few TRBD1 TRBV13 CASSSFQPRGQGEQYF TGTGCCAGCAGCTCATTCCAACCCAGGGGGCAGGGCGAGCAGTACTTC
TRBJ2-3 . . TRBV14 CASSRLNTDTQYF TGTGCCAGCAGCCGGCTAAACACAGATACGCAGTATTTT
TRBJ2-2 many . TRBV18 CASYHYPDTRAGELFF TGTGCCAGCTATCACTATCCAGACACGAGGGCCGGGGAGCTGTTTTTT
TRBJ2-1 . TRBD2 TRBV20-1 CSVHRREGSYNEQFF TGCAGTGTTCATAGGCGGGAGGGGTCCTACAATGAGCAGTTCTTC
TRBJ2-1 many . TRBV28 CASSLDFRGLYNEQFF TGTGCCAGCAGTTTAGATTTCCGGGGTCTCTACAATGAGCAGTTCTTC
TRBJ2-7 few . TRBV9 CASSEGGGYEQYF TGTGCCAGCAGCGAGGGGGGGGGTTACGAGCAGTACTTC
TRBJ2-7 once . TRBV7-6 CASSLSGLSSYEQYF TGTGCCAGCAGCTTATCGGGACTTAGCTCCTACGAGCAGTACTTC
TRBJ1-1 many TRBD1 TRBV6-5 CASSYSGTGRGGTEAFF TGTGCCAGCAGTTACTCGGGGACAGGGCGGGGTGGCACTGAAGCTTTCTTT
TRBJ1-1 few . TRBV10-3 CAISDELSNTEAFF TGTGCCATCAGTGACGAACTGTCGAACACTGAAGCTTTCTTT
TRBJ2-5 . TRBD2 TRBV27 CASSLGQGLVGAETQYF TGTGCCAGCAGTTTAGGCCAAGGACTAGTTGGCGCAGAGACCCAGTACTTC
TRBJ2-7 many . TRBV7-9 CASSRLPDVTYEQYF TGTGCCAGCAGCCGACTTCCCGACGTCACCTACGAGCAGTACTTC
TRBJ2-7 . . TRBV6-2/TRBV6-3 CASSYDVGSGDEQYF TGTGCCAGCAGTTATGATGTCGGGTCCGGCGACGAGCAGTACTTC
TRBJ2-1 once . TRBV24-1 CATRGTGDPYNEQFF TGTGCCACCAGGGGGACGGGAGACCCCTACAATGAGCAGTTCTTC
TRBJ2-1 . TRBD1 TRBV4-2 CASAGQGAYNEQFF TGTGCCAGCGCCGGACAGGGTGCCTACAATGAGCAGTTCTTC